These T cell receptor beta chains were read from a single sample in a study of blood T cells in healthy people across ages. TCRdb used MiXCR to reprocess the 5' RACE reads, holding one entry per CDR3 protein. The sample lists 750,000 to 850,000 distinct CDR3 sequences, around 25% occurring once. The same specimen was also included in a second study, on T cells of mothers and their children.

The sequenced sample consisted of blood. The receptors were gathered from a boy aged 5-17 years in good health. Both conserved end residues are part of each CDR3.

J gene: TRBJ2-7
V gene: TRBV6-2/TRBV6-3
CDR3 protein: CASGAGDVYEQYF

J gene: TRBJ2-7
V gene: TRBV7-9
CDR3 protein: CASSLNEFYEQYF

J gene: TRBJ1-4
V gene: TRBV7-9
CDR3 protein: CAGSLVFRKGFATNEKLFF

J gene: TRBJ2-2
V gene: TRBV12-3/TRBV12-4
CDR3 protein: CASSSRSSLGTGELFF

J gene: TRBJ1-5
V gene: TRBV6-5
CDR3 protein: CASSYSKGQPQHF

J gene: TRBJ2-1
V gene: TRBV27
CDR3 protein: CASRVQGTQGNEQFF

J gene: TRBJ2-5
V gene: TRBV18
CDR3 protein: CASSPSAEETQYF

J gene: TRBJ2-5
V gene: TRBV27
CDR3 protein: CASSPLTGQETQYF

J gene: TRBJ2-5
V gene: TRBV24-1
CDR3 protein: CATSDFRGETQYF

J gene: TRBJ2-7
V gene: TRBV2
CDR3 protein: CASSVGGDEQYF

J gene: TRBJ2-6
V gene: TRBV9
CDR3 protein: CASSVDLRVTAGANVLTF

J gene: .
V gene: TRBV20-1
CDR3 protein: CSARGWDRETYEQYF

J gene: TRBJ2-5
V gene: TRBV18
CDR3 protein: CASSPNLDTQETQYF

J gene: TRBJ1-2
V gene: TRBV4-3
CDR3 protein: CASSQTGQGASYTF

J gene: TRBJ2-5
V gene: TRBV7-2
CDR3 protein: CASSLVAGGDWEQYF

J gene: TRBJ2-2
V gene: TRBV7-6
CDR3 protein: CASSDSSLRELFF

J gene: TRBJ2-1
V gene: TRBV6-5
CDR3 protein: CASSYSGTTVINEQFF

J gene: TRBJ2-7
V gene: TRBV9
CDR3 protein: CASSAAGTVIEQYF

J gene: TRBJ1-1
V gene: TRBV4-1
CDR3 protein: CASSQDLRSSNPEAFF

J gene: TRBJ1-2
V gene: TRBV24-1
CDR3 protein: CATSDSGTGGNGYTF

J gene: TRBJ1-1
V gene: TRBV7-9
CDR3 protein: CASSPTNLNTEAFF

J gene: .
V gene: TRBV12-3/TRBV12-4
CDR3 protein: CASSFLTGAYNEQFF

J gene: .
V gene: TRBV20-1
CDR3 protein: CSARGTSGRVPSYEQYF

J gene: TRBJ2-5
V gene: TRBV3-1
CDR3 protein: CASSQVGVRETQYF

J gene: TRBJ2-7
V gene: TRBV5-4
CDR3 protein: CASSLRTGNSYEQYF

J gene: TRBJ2-7
V gene: TRBV9
CDR3 protein: CASSDNYGTEQYF

J gene: TRBJ2-5
V gene: TRBV20-1
CDR3 protein: CSAGGQGGETQYF

J gene: TRBJ1-2
V gene: TRBV4-1
CDR3 protein: CASSAQFPPGQGAEGYTF

J gene: TRBJ1-2
V gene: TRBV11-2
CDR3 protein: CASSLATGPGYTF

J gene: TRBJ1-6
V gene: TRBV3-1
CDR3 protein: CASSRGQYNSPLHF

J gene: TRBJ2-4
V gene: TRBV4-3
CDR3 protein: CASSQRGLAGGGIQYF

J gene: TRBJ2-2
V gene: TRBV3-1
CDR3 protein: CASGRPRDNAGELFF

J gene: TRBJ1-1
V gene: TRBV3-1
CDR3 protein: CASSHGDRPNTEAFF

J gene: TRBJ2-7
V gene: TRBV20-1
CDR3 protein: CSARATGVGNSYEQYF

J gene: TRBJ2-5
V gene: TRBV7-2
CDR3 protein: CASSLNIGYQETQYF

J gene: TRBJ2-5
V gene: TRBV29-1
CDR3 protein: CSVASRGGEQYF

J gene: TRBJ2-1
V gene: TRBV12-3/TRBV12-4
CDR3 protein: CASSFQRDYNEQFF

J gene: TRBJ1-4
V gene: TRBV9
CDR3 protein: CASSGLGRGEDEKLFF

J gene: TRBJ2-7
V gene: TRBV4-3
CDR3 protein: CASSQDAGLVYEQYF

J gene: TRBJ1-4
V gene: TRBV12-3/TRBV12-4
CDR3 protein: CASSPTTGSREKLFF

J gene: TRBJ2-7
V gene: TRBV7-6
CDR3 protein: CASSALGLVHEQYF

J gene: TRBJ2-7
V gene: TRBV29-1
CDR3 protein: CSVEVSNSYEQYF

J gene: TRBJ1-1
V gene: TRBV5-1
CDR3 protein: CASSLTKNTEAFF

J gene: TRBJ2-2
V gene: TRBV5-1
CDR3 protein: CASSSEGTSATGELFF

J gene: TRBJ1-1
V gene: TRBV27
CDR3 protein: CASSLAGLAEAFF